Each of the 30 T cell receptor beta chains below was sequenced from the same sample in a study of blood T cell repertoires in COVID-19. TCRdb's table, derived via immunoSEQ multiplex PCR, lists solely in-frame clones and lacks some. The sample lists 250,000 to 350,000 clones; about nine tenths were seen once. The specimen was peripheral blood. The receptors shown here come from a woman in her 30s with COVID-19, enrolled during active disease.

The chain combines TRBV4-2 with TRBJ2-5; 13 bases agree with TRBD2. The V and J ends lost 0 bases and 5 bases, in that order; junction bases with no gene match: 3. The CDR3 is made up of 16 amino acids. CDR1 and CDR2 (germline): LGHNA, YNFKEQ. The CDR3 loop is CASSQDGTSGTETQYF. The CDR3 coding sequence is TGTGCCAGCAGCCAAGATGGGACTAGCGGGACGGAGACCCAGTACTTC.

This clone was seen just once. The chain employs TRBV29-1 and TRBJ2-3, with D unresolved. The CDR3 covers 13 residues. The V and J ends lost 6 bases and 4 bases respectively, with 14 bases between them. CDR1 SQVTM and CDR2 ANQGSEA come from the germline V gene. CDR3 amino acids: CSVGHTIADTQYF. CDR3 bases: TGCAGCGTGGGCCATACGATAGCAGATACGCAGTATTTT.

The chain is built from TRBV6-5 and TRBJ1-1; D might be TRBD1 (5 bases). Germline loops: CDR1 MNHEY, CDR2 SVGAGI. Trimming pared 5 bases from V and 0 bases from J, leaving 10 bases between. CDR3 length: 14 amino acids. The CDR3 protein is CASSPTVMNTEAFF. The CDR3, as DNA: TGTGCCAGCAGTCCGACAGTCATGAACACTGAAGCTTTCTTT.

V usage is TRBV12-3 or TRBV12-4 and J usage is TRBJ2-7; D uncertain. This CDR3 is 12 amino acids long. V shed 5 bases and J shed 0 bases, with 5 bases lying between them. The CDR3 region is CASSKLSYEQYF. The CDR3 nucleotides are TGTGCCAGCAGTAAACTCTCCTACGAGCAGTACTTC.

The chain joins TRBV7-9 to TRBJ2-1; no firm D call. CDR1 is SEHNR, CDR2 FQNEAQ, per germline (reference sequence). CDR3 size: 14 residues. The ends were cut back, 0 bases at V and 7 bases at J, with 10 bases in the middle. CDR3 protein: CASSLASIRNEQFF. The CDR3 DNA sequence: TGTGCCAGCAGCTTAGCGTCGATTCGGAATGAGCAGTTCTTC.

Written as DNA, the CDR3 is TGTGCTAGTGGTTTGACCCCACTAGCGGGACGGGCAAATGAGCAGTTCTTC. Amino acids: CASGLTPLAGRANEQFF. V is TRBV12-5 and J is TRBJ2-1, with 10 bases matching TRBD2. V lost 2 bases and J lost 7; bases outside the gene matches: 11. CDR3 length equals 17 residues. Germline loops: CDR1 LGHNT, CDR2 FRNRAP.

The chain recombines TRBV4-1 with TRBJ1-5; D not certain. The germline V gene encodes CDR1 MGHRA and CDR2 YSYEKL. V was clipped by 0 bases and J by 4 bases, with 4 bases between them. This CDR3 is built from 13 residues. The CDR3: CASSQDRNQPQHF. The CDR3 DNA is TGCGCCAGCAGCCAAGATCGGAATCAGCCCCAGCATTTT.

The chain recombines TRBV5-1 with TRBJ2-2, with 11 bases identical to TRBD1. Germline values: CDR1 SGHRS, CDR2 YFSETQ. This CDR3 has 17 amino acids. J was trimmed by 3 bases and V by 2 bases; bases with no gene match: 6. This CDR3 reads CASSLRTGGLHTGELFF. For the CDR3, the DNA is TGCGCCAGCAGCTTAAGGACAGGGGGCCTTCACACCGGGGAGCTGTTTTTT.

The V and J genes are TRBV5-4 and TRBJ2-7; 9 bases match TRBD2. Germline V lookup: CDR1 SGHNT, CDR2 YYREEE (reference sequence). The CDR3 is 16 residues long. V shed 0 bases, J shed 3 bases, and the junction held 7 bases outside the gene matches. Here the CDR3 reads CASSLGGASGNYEQYF. As DNA, the CDR3 is TGTGCCAGCAGCTTGGGGGGGGCTAGCGGGAACTACGAGCAGTACTTC. The full variable domain, with the rest looked up from reference TRBV5-4 and TRBJ2-7, is ETGVTQSPTHLIKTRGQQVTLRCSSQSGHNTVSWYQQALGQGPQFIFQYYREEENGRGNFPPRFSGLQFPNYSSELNVNALELDDSALYLCASSLGGASGNYEQYFGPGTRLTVT.

This clone showed up just once. The chain recombines TRBV5-1 with TRBJ1-1; 7 bases fit TRBD1. V lost 4 bases and J lost 1; bases outside the gene matches: 7. The CDR3 length is 15 residues. CDR1 and CDR2 (germline): SGHRS, YFSETQ. In nucleotides, the CDR3 is TGCGCCAGCAGCACATCACAGGGGTGGAACACTGAAGCTTTCTTT. Translating it yields CASSTSQGWNTEAFF.

CDR3 sequence: CASSFILGAAKPYNEQFF. The CDR3 DNA is TGTGCCAGCAGCTTTATTCTTGGCGCGGCCAAACCGTACAATGAGCAGTTCTTC. The chain couples TRBV11-2 to TRBJ2-1; D gene ambiguous. The CDR3 runs to 18 residues. Trimming took off 3 bases at V and 4 bases at J, with 22 bases between the two ends. Germline-derived CDR1 and CDR2 are SGHAT and FQNNGV.

The chain recombines TRBV9 with TRBJ2-7; possibly TRBD2 for D (5 bases). The CDR3 runs to 14 residues. Germline V gives CDR1 SGDLS, CDR2 YYNGEE. Trimming removed 0 bases at V and 1 base at J, with 8 bases between. CDR3 coding DNA: TGTGCCAGCAGCGTAGGGTGGGAGTCCTACGAGCAGTACTTC. Translating gives CASSVGWESYEQYF.

The genes are TRBV5-6 and TRBJ2-7; D uncertain. From germline, CDR1 is SGHDT and CDR2 YYEEEE. V dropped 6 bases and J dropped 8 bases, with 18 bases sitting between them. There are 13 residues in the CDR3. The CDR3 region has the DNA TGTGCCAGCAACTTAAGACAATCTGAGAAGCAGTACTTC. Translated: CASNLRQSEKQYF.

This rearrangement joins TRBV6-6 to TRBJ1-2; D gene ambiguous. This CDR3 spans 16 amino acids. CDR1 and CDR2 (germline): MNHNY, SVGAGI (reference sequence). Trimming cost V 3 bases and J 2 bases, with 16 bases left between them. Here the CDR3 DNA reads TGTGCCAGCAGTTATTTAGGAAGAGGTGCGAACTATGGCTACACCTTC. This sequence encodes CASSYLGRGANYGYTF.

This clone rates as large (0.1 to 1%). The chain couples TRBV3-1 (or the pseudogene TRBV3-2) to TRBJ2-7, with 7 bases fitting TRBD1. The ends lost 5 bases at V and 3 bases at J; junction bases unmatched: 4. This CDR3 is 13 amino acids long. The germline CDR1 and CDR2 sequences are LGHDT and YNNKEL (reference sequence). As DNA, the CDR3 is TGTGCCAGCAGCTCCCGGGACAGCTACGAGCAGTACTTC. This encodes CASSSRDSYEQYF.

The chain couples TRBV15 to TRBJ2-2; 7 bases align to TRBD1. The CDR3 has 13 residues. Trimming took 10 bases from V and 1 from J; bases not matched to a gene: 3. Germline-derived CDR1 and CDR2 are LNHNV and YYDKDF (reference sequence). The CDR3 spells CAKDRMNTGELFF. The CDR3 nucleotides are TGTGCCAAGGACAGGATGAACACCGGGGAGCTGTTTTTT.

The V gene is TRBV10-3, the J gene TRBJ1-6; D is ambiguous. CDR3 size: 12 residues. The V end lost 0 bases, the J end lost 19 bases, and 13 bases lay between the germline ends. Per germline, CDR1 ENHRY and CDR2 SYGVKD. The CDR3 sequence: CAISESNSSIHF. Here the CDR3 DNA reads TGTGCCATCAGTGAGTCTAACAGTTCCATACACTTT.

The chain has TRBV18 and TRBJ1-4; D may be TRBD1 (5 bases). Germline V lookup: CDR1 KGHSH, CDR2 LQKENI. The CDR3 has 15 residues. V was shortened by 2 bases and J by 4 bases, with 11 bases between the two germline ends. The CDR3 here is CASSPIAGGNEKLFF. The CDR3 DNA sequence: TGTGCCAGCTCACCAATTGCCGGGGGTAATGAAAAACTGTTTTTT.

The chain combines TRBV19 with TRBJ2-1; 8 bases line up with TRBD2. The junction had 7 bases not matched to a gene; V was cut back by 7 bases and J by 2 bases. The CDR3 runs 15 residues. Germline V gives CDR1 LNHDA, CDR2 SQIVND (reference sequence). CDR3 nucleotide sequence: TGTGCCAGTAAAGGAGCGGGAGACCCCTACAATGAGCAGTTCTTC. Protein product: CASKGAGDPYNEQFF.

This clone was counted between two and nine times. Here the CDR3 DNA reads TGTGCCAGCAGTCGGACAGGGAACACTGAAGCTTTCTTT. Protein sequence: CASSRTGNTEAFF. This chain joins TRBV11-3 and TRBJ1-1; 7 bases are shared with TRBD1. V lost 6 bases and J lost 1; bases outside the gene matches: 2. Germline V lookup: CDR1 SGHNT, CDR2 YENEEA. The CDR3 spans 13 residues.

The V call is TRBV27, the J call TRBJ1-1; D possibly corresponds to TRBD1 (5 bases). V lost 4 bases, J lost 1 base, and 13 bases lay in between. This CDR3 has 15 amino acids. The germline CDR1 and CDR2 sequences are MNHEY and SMNVEV (reference sequence). CDR3 sequence reads: CASSSLGQANTEAFF. For the CDR3, the DNA is TGTGCCAGCAGTTCGTTGGGGCAGGCGAACACTGAAGCTTTCTTT.

CDR3 DNA: TGCGCCAGCAGTGAGAGAGACTGGTACTCTGGGGCCAACGTCCTGACTTTC. The encoded protein is CASSERDWYSGANVLTF. The chain has TRBV4-1 and TRBJ2-6; no clear D gene. This CDR3 comprises 17 residues. V lost 6 bases to trimming and J lost 0 bases, with 15 bases between them. The germline V gene encodes CDR1 MGHRA and CDR2 YSYEKL.

This clone was seen only a few times. The V call is TRBV28, the J call TRBJ2-1, with 9 bases lining up with TRBD2. Germline CDR1 is MDHEN and CDR2 is SYDVKM. This CDR3 is 15 amino acids long. V trimming: 5 bases; J trimming: 4 bases; junction bases outside the gene matches: 6. CDR3 DNA: TGTGCCAGCAGTCCCCGACTAGCGGCTTACAATGAGCAGTTCTTC. Encoded protein: CASSPRLAAYNEQFF.

The chain links TRBV7-3 to TRBJ2-5, with a tentative D call TRBD1 (6 bases). Trimming removed 3 bases at V and 3 bases at J, with 11 bases between. The CDR3 sequence is 14 residues long. Looked up from germline, CDR1 is SGHTA and CDR2 is FQGTGA. The CDR3 sequence: CASSFLPGEETQYF. The DNA of the CDR3 is TGTGCCAGCAGCTTTCTACCAGGGGAAGAGACCCAGTACTTC. Based on the CDR3 plus reference TRBV7-3 and TRBJ2-5, the full variable domain is GAGVSQTPSNKVTEKGKYVELRCDPISGHTALYWYRQSLGQGPEFLIYFQGTGAADDSGLPNDRFFAVRPEGSVSTLKIQRTERGDSAVYLCASSFLPGEETQYFGPGTRLLVL.

The chain combines TRBV2 with TRBJ2-3; 8 bases map to TRBD1. V lost 4 bases, J lost 6 bases, and 6 bases stayed unmatched. The germline gives CDR1 SNHLY, CDR2 FYNNEI. The CDR3 is made up of 14 amino acids. CDR3 in DNA: TGTGCCAGCAGTGTCGGTCAGGGGGCGGATACGCAGTATTTT. It specifies CASSVGQGADTQYF.

The J gene is TRBJ1-2, the V gene TRBV6-5; D unclear. CDR3 length equals 15 residues. Germline loops: CDR1 MNHEY, CDR2 SVGAGI. V was trimmed by 5 bases and J by 0 bases, leaving 13 bases between them. The CDR3 is CASSPPPVANYGYTF. The DNA for the CDR3 is TGTGCCAGCAGTCCTCCGCCTGTAGCTAACTATGGCTACACCTTC.

V gene TRBV10-1 combines with J gene TRBJ1-4, with D possibly TRBD1 on 5 matching bases. Per the germline V gene, CDR1 is WNHNN and CDR2 is SYGVQD (reference sequence). This CDR3 is 13 amino acids long. V lost 9 bases and J 6 bases, leaving 14 bases between the germline ends. For the CDR3, the DNA is TGCGCCAGTCCTGGGGGGTCAGATGAAAAACTGTTTTTT. Translating it yields CASPGGSDEKLFF.

This clone was counted only a few times. The J gene is TRBJ2-1, the V gene TRBV23-1; weak D call: TRBD2 (5 bases). TRBV23-1 is recorded as an ORF, its role being uncertain. The CDR3 is 14 amino acids. V gave up 7 bases and J gave up 4 bases, with 14 bases separating them. CDR3 DNA sequence: TGCGCCAGCATCTTGGAGGTTATATACAATGAGCAGTTCTTC. This translates into CASILEVIYNEQFF.

This chain connects TRBV5-1 to TRBJ2-7, with TRBD2 as a possible D gene (6 bases). The germline CDR1 and CDR2 sequences are SGHRS and YFSETQ. Trimming pared 2 bases from V and 0 bases from J, leaving 15 bases between. The CDR3 contains 16 residues. In DNA form, the CDR3 reads TGCGCCAGCAGCTTAAGTGCGGGGCAGAGCTCCTACGAGCAGTACTTC. This codes for CASSLSAGQSSYEQYF.

The chain employs TRBV28 and TRBJ2-2; 7 bases agree with TRBD2. The CDR3 is made up of 15 amino acids. Trimming cost V 2 bases and J 6 bases; bases outside gene matches: 6. Germline V gene sequence: CDR1 MDHEN, CDR2 SYDVKM. The CDR3 nucleotides read TGTGCCAGCAGTTTACCCGGGAGGATCGCCGGGGAGCTGTTTTTT. It yields the protein CASSLPGRIAGELFF.